One and the same sample provided the 25 T cell receptor beta chains below, sequenced in a study of T cell responses to AZD1222 COVID-19 vaccine. The protocol was immunoSEQ multiplex PCR, while the TCRdb copy is restricted to in-frame clones and leaves out a portion. The sample shows 130,000 or so clones, 70% to 90% of them seen only once. The source material was peripheral blood, sampled on day 0 of AZD1222 vaccination. These TCRs come from an adult in good health.

This clone was detected only a few times. The chain links TRBV27 to TRBJ1-5, with a tentative D call TRBD1 (5 bases). The CDR3 loop spans 16 amino acids. Germline CDR1 MNHEY, CDR2 SMNVEV (reference sequence). The germline V and J ends were trimmed by 2 bases and 6 bases, with 17 bases remaining between them. This chain's CDR3 is CASSLGAQEGGQPQHF. In nucleotides, the CDR3 is TGTGCCAGCAGTTTAGGGGCCCAGGAGGGCGGTCAGCCCCAGCATTTT.

The V call is TRBV2, the J call TRBJ2-1, with D perhaps assigned TRBD1 or TRBD2 (5 bases each). Trimming left V 6 bases short and J 10 bases short, with 10 bases between. This CDR3 spans 11 amino acids. The germline gives CDR1 SNHLY, CDR2 FYNNEI. CDR3: CASRERGEQFF. Here the CDR3 DNA reads TGTGCCAGCAGGGAGAGGGGCGAGCAGTTCTTC.

V and J are TRBV15 and TRBJ1-3, with a possible D match to TRBD1 (6 bases). The CDR3 extends over 16 amino acids. V lost 3 bases and J lost 1, with 13 bases in between. The germline V gene has CDR1 LNHNV and CDR2 YYDKDF (reference sequence). DNA for the CDR3: TGTGCCACCAGCAGCTTTGGACAGCTATCTGGAAACACCATATATTTT. The encoded protein is CATSSFGQLSGNTIYF.

The V and J genes are TRBV6-4 and TRBJ2-4, with 13 bases that match TRBD2. Trimming took 7 bases from V and 0 from J; bases not matched to a gene: 9. CDR3 length: 18 amino acids. CDR1 and CDR2 from the germline V gene are MRHNA and SNTAGT. Written as DNA, the CDR3 is TGTGCCAGCACCGAGACTAGCGGGGGGCGACTAGCCAAAAACATTCAGTACTTC. Protein: CASTETSGGRLAKNIQYF.

The chain combines TRBV5-1 with TRBJ2-3, with D unresolved. The V gene's germline CDR1 is SGHRS and CDR2 YFSETQ. This CDR3 comprises 12 residues. V was pared by 6 bases and J by 3 bases, with 8 bases between. This CDR3 is CASTARTDTQYF. CDR3 DNA: TGCGCCAGCACCGCGCGGACAGATACGCAGTATTTT.

This chain uses TRBV20-1 with TRBJ1-4, with D unresolved. The CDR3 is made up of 11 amino acids. Germline CDR1 and CDR2: DFQATT and SNEGSKA (reference sequence). V lost 1 base to trimming and J lost 8 bases, with 5 bases between them. The CDR3 loop reads CSARVLEKLFF. CDR3 in DNA: TGCAGTGCTAGAGTTTTAGAAAAACTGTTTTTT.

This clone was recorded only once. The J gene is TRBJ2-5, the V gene TRBV14; possibly TRBD1 or TRBD2 for D (6 bases each). CDR1 is SGHDN and CDR2 is FVKESK in the germline V gene. V dropped 1 base and J dropped 7 bases, with 16 bases sitting between them. The CDR3 length is 15 residues. As DNA, the CDR3 is TGTGCCAGCAGCCAAGTTAGGGGGACTGGGGGGACCCAGTACTTC. Protein: CASSQVRGTGGTQYF.

The count of this clone is one. V and J are TRBV4-1 and TRBJ2-7; TRBD1 agrees at 11 bases. This CDR3 is 16 amino acids long. CDR1 and CDR2 from the germline V gene are MGHRA and YSYEKL. Trimming cost V 1 base and J 6 bases; bases outside gene matches: 8. The CDR3 protein is CASSQAPGQGDREQYF. In DNA, the CDR3 is TGCGCCAGCAGCCAAGCCCCGGGACAGGGGGACCGCGAGCAGTACTTC.

As DNA, the CDR3 is TGTGCCAGCAGCTTAGGATTGGGCTACGAGCAGTACTTC. Translation: CASSLGLGYEQYF. This chain links TRBV7-9 with TRBJ2-7; unclear D gene. The CDR3 consists of 13 residues. Germline values: CDR1 SEHNR, CDR2 FQNEAQ (reference sequence). V was shortened by 1 base and J by 3 bases, with 7 bases between the two germline ends.

The chain carries TRBV11-3 and TRBJ2-3; D gene ambiguous. The CDR3 is made up of 12 amino acids. V was cut by 5 bases and J by 5 bases, with 8 bases left in between. Germline CDR1 SGHNT, CDR2 YENEEA. The CDR3 region is CASSPSEDTQYF. The CDR3 DNA reads as TGTGCCAGCAGCCCGTCGGAAGATACGCAGTATTTT.

The chain uses TRBV6-5 and TRBJ2-7; 8 bases are a match to TRBD1. Germline V gene data show CDR1 as MNHEY and CDR2 as SVGAGI. V was clipped by 0 bases and J by 9 bases; unmatched bases: 13. The CDR3 totals 16 residues. Here the CDR3 DNA reads TGTGCCAGCAGTTACTCGATAGGAGCAGGGGGCGCGGGGCAGTACTTC. It specifies CASSYSIGAGGAGQYF.

The gene calls are TRBV28 and TRBJ1-5; D is uncertain. The V gene lost 1 base and the J gene lost 5 bases, with 12 bases spanning the gap. From germline, CDR1 is MDHEN and CDR2 SYDVKM. This CDR3 spans 15 amino acids. CDR3 bases: TGTGCCAGCAGTTTATCCAGTTTCATTGATCAGCCCCAGCATTTT. Translation gives CASSLSSFIDQPQHF.

The rearrangement uses TRBV19 and TRBJ1-5; 9 positions agree with TRBD1. Germline trimming cut 6 bases from V and 3 bases from J; bases unmatched to any gene: 6. The CDR3 extends over 15 amino acids. CDR1 is LNHDA and CDR2 is SQIVND in the germline V gene (reference sequence). In DNA form, the CDR3 reads TGTGCCAGTAGCTGGGACAGGGAGGACAATCAGCCCCAGCATTTT. It codes for CASSWDREDNQPQHF.

This clone appeared a single time. V gene TRBV9 combines with J gene TRBJ1-1; 9 bases line up with TRBD1. This CDR3 has 14 amino acids. After removal of 4 bases from V and 4 bases from J, the junction contained 5 bases not matched to a gene. The germline V gene encodes CDR1 SGDLS and CDR2 YYNGEE. The CDR3 sequence: CASSWGTGSTEAFF. Here the CDR3 DNA reads TGTGCCAGCAGCTGGGGGACAGGGAGCACTGAAGCTTTCTTT.

The V gene is TRBV29-1, the J gene TRBJ1-4, with 9 bases that match TRBD1. V lost 6 bases and J lost 10; bases outside the gene matches: 3. This CDR3 is built from 11 residues. Germline V gene data show CDR1 as SQVTM and CDR2 as ANQGSEA. CDR3: CSVQGAGKLFF. The CDR3 region has the DNA TGCAGCGTACAGGGGGCAGGAAAACTGTTTTTT.

The rearrangement joins TRBV19 to TRBJ1-1; D is undetermined. Between the trimmed V and J ends, which lost 2 bases and 4 bases, there was a span of 5 bases. CDR1 LNHDA and CDR2 SQIVND come from the germline V gene (reference sequence). This CDR3 region has 12 residues. Written as DNA, the CDR3 is TGTGCCAGTAGTATACGTGGCACTGAAGCTTTCTTT. This encodes CASSIRGTEAFF.

The chain employs TRBV2 and TRBJ2-5; 13 nucleotides agree with TRBD2. With V trimmed by 4 bases and J by 5 bases, 4 bases remained unmatched. The CDR3 covers 15 residues. CDR1 SNHLY and CDR2 FYNNEI come from the germline V gene. The CDR3 DNA reads as TGTGCCAGCAGTGGGGGACTAGCGGGGCAGGAGACCCAGTACTTC. It codes for CASSGGLAGQETQYF. Looking up the rest from reference TRBV2 and TRBJ2-5 gives the full variable domain: EPEVTQTPSHQVTQMGQEVILRCVPISNHLYFYWYRQILGQKVEFLVSFYNNEISEKSEIFDDQFSVERPDGSNFTLKIRSTKLEDSAMYFCASSGGLAGQETQYFGPGTRLLVL.

V and J are TRBV24-1 and TRBJ1-2, with 8 bases identical to TRBD1. CDR3 length equals 15 residues. In germline, CDR1 is KGHDR, CDR2 SFDVKD. V lost 4 bases and J lost 6; bases outside the gene matches: 9. CDR3 region: CATSDKDRGTHGYTF. The DNA for the CDR3 is TGTGCCACCAGTGACAAAGACAGGGGAACACATGGCTACACCTTC.

The rearrangement uses TRBV3-1 (or the pseudogene TRBV3-2) and TRBJ1-3; D not resolved. The CDR3 consists of 14 residues. V gave up 4 bases and J gave up 7 bases, with 14 bases separating them. CDR1 LGHDT and CDR2 YNNKEL come from the germline V gene (reference sequence). The CDR3 bases are TGTGCCAGCAGCCTCGTAGGGAGCGGCAACACCATATATTTT. Its protein is CASSLVGSGNTIYF.

J is TRBJ1-6 and V is TRBV27, with unresolved D. V dropped 6 bases and J dropped 0 bases, with 9 bases sitting between them. This CDR3 has 15 residues. Germline CDR1 MNHEY, CDR2 SMNVEV (reference sequence). CDR3 nucleotides: TGTGCCAGCAGAACCCGGGGCTCCTATAATTCACCCCTCCACTTT. Its protein product is CASRTRGSYNSPLHF.

The chain recombines TRBV6-5 with TRBJ2-2, with 11 positions matching TRBD1. After removal of 5 bases from V and 7 bases from J, the junction contained 6 bases not matched to a gene. This CDR3 has 15 amino acids. The germline gives CDR1 MNHEY, CDR2 SVGAGI. CDR3: CASSRTGGYDGELFF. CDR3 bases: TGTGCCAGCAGTCGGACAGGGGGCTATGACGGGGAGCTGTTTTTT.

On this clone itself: Other DNA sequences in this sample translate to the same CDR3. The chain joins TRBV18 to TRBJ2-7, with TRBD1 as a possible D gene (5 bases). With 2 bases removed from V and 1 base from J, the gap between germline ends came to 6 bases. The CDR3 contains 13 residues. From germline, CDR1 is KGHSH and CDR2 LQKENI. This CDR3 reads CASSPTGSYEQYF. CDR3 nucleotide sequence: TGTGCCAGCTCACCAACAGGATCCTACGAGCAGTACTTC.

The rearrangement joins TRBV6-5 to TRBJ2-7; unclear D gene. CDR1 MNHEY and CDR2 SVGAGI come from the germline V gene. V lost 2 bases to trimming and J lost 3 bases, with 8 bases between them. The CDR3 covers 13 residues. The CDR3 bases are TGTGCCAGCAGTTACACGGACGGCTACGAGCAGTACTTC. This codes for CASSYTDGYEQYF.

The chain is built from TRBV27 and TRBJ2-1, with 8 nucleotides matching TRBD1. The trim removed 6 bases at V and 6 bases at J, leaving 10 bases unmatched. Germline V gene sequence: CDR1 MNHEY, CDR2 SMNVEV (reference sequence). This CDR3 has 15 residues. The CDR3 nucleotides are TGTGCCAGCAGGTCGGGACAGGTTAAACTCAATGAGCAGTTCTTC. This sequence encodes CASRSGQVKLNEQFF.

The chain recombines TRBV6-2 or TRBV6-3 with TRBJ1-1, with D perhaps matching TRBD1 (6 bases). Germline CDR1 and CDR2: MNHEY and SVGEGT. The ends were cut back, 2 bases at V and 2 bases at J, with 12 bases in the middle. This CDR3 has 15 residues. The CDR3 DNA reads TGTGCCAGCAGTTACGGGGGGACACAAAACACTGAAGCTTTCTTT. It encodes CASSYGGTQNTEAFF.